Listed below are T cell receptor beta chains from one sample, sequenced in a study of cytomegalovirus exposure and HLA in healthy donors. Profiled with immunoSEQ multiplex PCR; TCRdb holds only in-frame clones, not every one. Among under 140,000 clones listed, more than 70% were seen once. Sequenced material: PBMCs. Receptors originate from a woman younger than 35 in good health and CMV-seronegative. Both conserved end residues are trimmed from each CDR3. Size is omitted from some rows. Given values are once, few, many or a class for expanded clones.

clone size,V gene,J gene,CDR3 protein
.,TRBV7-9,TRBJ2-6,ASSSRPGQLFSGANVLT
.,TRBV28,TRBJ1-1,ASSFPYRGQTEAF
.,TRBV18,TRBJ1-5,ASSPGDQPQH
.,TRBV7-9,TRBJ2-3,ASSIGGGSGTRTDTQY
.,TRBV5-4,TRBJ2-3,ASRTSEDTQY
.,TRBV19,TRBJ2-1,ASFDNEQF
.,TRBV30,TRBJ2-3,AWSVGRDTQY
.,TRBV6-1,TRBJ2-1,ASSAPDSIEQF
.,TRBV7-3,TRBJ2-2,ASSFDRARELF
.,TRBV28,TRBJ2-7,ASSSPDRAGEQY
.,TRBV19,TRBJ1-2,ASSSGDGLYGYT
.,TRBV10-1,TRBJ2-7,ASSGLADHEQY
.,TRBV28,TRBJ2-2,ASSLWATGDFSGELF
.,TRBV6-5,TRBJ1-4,ASSWEIGRKLF
.,TRBV28,TRBJ2-1,ASVPTGSYNEQF
.,TRBV7-6,TRBJ2-1,ASSAPTGGLNEQF
.,TRBV27,TRBJ1-2,ASSNPGGDGYT
.,TRBV5-4,TRBJ2-7,ASSLDSLQSEQY
.,TRBV27,TRBJ2-1,ASSQRGWLGGQF
.,TRBV12-2,TRBJ2-7,ASRLAPFGQDPYEQY
few,TRBV19,TRBJ1-1,ASSMWGTAAF
few,TRBV7-2,TRBJ1-5,ASSLAGPRGQPQH
.,TRBV10-1,TRBJ1-1,ATSSGLNTEAF
.,TRBV14,TRBJ2-3,ASSQDRLAGTDTQY
.,TRBV6-5,TRBJ1-1,ASSQGPGSTEAF
.,TRBV5-5,TRBJ2-7,ASSPGTSVDYEQY
.,TRBV7-8,TRBJ1-4,ASSGSEKLF
.,TRBV7-8,TRBJ2-1,ASSFTRSTEQF
.,TRBV28,TRBJ1-2,ASTPRTGGSYGYT
.,TRBV7-2,TRBJ2-1,ASSSAGGYNEQF
.,TRBV19,TRBJ1-2,ATKRILDRISRYGYT
.,TRBV9,TRBJ2-1,ASSLGTSGYNEQF
once,TRBV27,TRBJ1-5,ASSLSGAGQPQH
.,TRBV7-2,TRBJ1-2,ASSFRDSPT
.,TRBV30,TRBJ1-6,AWSVGGSSYNSPLH
.,TRBV30,TRBJ1-6,AWSLYRGSYNSPLH
.,TRBV9,TRBJ2-6,ASSANLRGSGANVLT
.,TRBV21-1,TRBJ2-1,ASSRGQEQF
few,TRBV10-2,TRBJ1-2,ASSEDRMGYT
.,TRBV6-5,TRBJ1-2,ASSPMGQAYGYT
.,TRBV6-5,TRBJ1-2,ASSFDRDHYGYT
.,TRBV6-6,TRBJ2-7,ASNDRGEQY
.,TRBV13,TRBJ1-3,ASSLGRLTTNTIY
.,TRBV6-5,TRBJ1-2,ASTSARRNYGYT
.,TRBV19,TRBJ2-1,ASSTGQLYNEQF
.,TRBV6-6,TRBJ1-2,ASIQAGTGEGYT
.,TRBV4-3,TRBJ1-2,ASSQDGTVNYGYT
.,TRBV9,TRBJ2-5,ASSVTHRDQELN
.,TRBV7-2,TRBJ2-3,ASSFRAGAGTDTQY
.,TRBV6-1,TRBJ1-2,ASSEGLYPGQITRDYGYT
.,TRBV6-1,TRBJ2-1,ASRTGQASYNEQF
.,TRBV27,TRBJ2-3,ASRRVGGLADTQY
.,TRBV6-6,TRBJ1-3,ASSFGQGRTGNTIY
.,TRBV5-1,TRBJ2-4,ASSYDRGKNIQY
.,TRBV6-1,TRBJ1-6,ASSQGKTGARSPLH